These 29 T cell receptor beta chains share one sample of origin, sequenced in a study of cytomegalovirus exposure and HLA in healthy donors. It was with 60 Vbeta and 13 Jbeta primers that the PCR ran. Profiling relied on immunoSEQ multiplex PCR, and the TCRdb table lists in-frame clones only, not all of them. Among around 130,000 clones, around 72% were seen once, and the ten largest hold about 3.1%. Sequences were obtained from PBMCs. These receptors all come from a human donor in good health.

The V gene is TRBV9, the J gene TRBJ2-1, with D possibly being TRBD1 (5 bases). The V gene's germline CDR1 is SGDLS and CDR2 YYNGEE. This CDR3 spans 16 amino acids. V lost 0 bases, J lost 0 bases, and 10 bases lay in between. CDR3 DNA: TGTGCCAGCAGCGTAGCGGCAGGGCTCTCCTACAATGAGCAGTTCTTC. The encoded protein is CASSVAAGLSYNEQFF.

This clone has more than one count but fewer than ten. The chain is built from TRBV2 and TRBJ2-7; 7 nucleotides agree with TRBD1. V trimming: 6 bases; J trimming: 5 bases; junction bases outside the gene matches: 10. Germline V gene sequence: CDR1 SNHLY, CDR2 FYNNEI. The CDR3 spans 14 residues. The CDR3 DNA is TGTGCCAGCAGCAAGGGGGCAGGGATAAACGAGCAGTACTTC. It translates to CASSKGAGINEQYF.

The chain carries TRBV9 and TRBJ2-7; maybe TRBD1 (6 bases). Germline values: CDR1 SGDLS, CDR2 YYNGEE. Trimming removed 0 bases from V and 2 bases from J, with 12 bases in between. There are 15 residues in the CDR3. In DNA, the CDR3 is TGTGCCAGCAGCGTAGGCCCCTCAGGGGCCTACGAGCAGTACTTC. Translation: CASSVGPSGAYEQYF.

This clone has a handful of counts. CDR3 region: CASSPGLAGVDNEQFF. The CDR3 bases are TGTGCCAGCTCACCAGGACTAGCGGGAGTGGATAATGAGCAGTTCTTC. V and J are TRBV18 and TRBJ2-1; 13 bases align to TRBD2. With V trimmed by 2 bases and J by 7 bases, 5 bases remained unmatched. Germline V gene data show CDR1 as KGHSH and CDR2 as LQKENI. There are 16 residues in the CDR3.

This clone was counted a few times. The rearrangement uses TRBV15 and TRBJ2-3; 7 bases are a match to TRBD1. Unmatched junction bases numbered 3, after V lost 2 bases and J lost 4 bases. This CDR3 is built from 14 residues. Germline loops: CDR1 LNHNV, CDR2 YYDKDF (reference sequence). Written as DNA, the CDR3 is TGTGCCACCAGCAGATACAGGGGCGCAGATACGCAGTATTTT. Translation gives CATSRYRGADTQYF.

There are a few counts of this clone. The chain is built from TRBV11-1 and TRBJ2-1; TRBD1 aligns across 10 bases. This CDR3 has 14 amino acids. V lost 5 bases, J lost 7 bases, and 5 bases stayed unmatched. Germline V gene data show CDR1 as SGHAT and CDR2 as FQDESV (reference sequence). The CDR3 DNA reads TGTGCCAGCAGCCGGACAGGGGGAAGGAATGAGCAGTTCTTC. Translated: CASSRTGGRNEQFF.

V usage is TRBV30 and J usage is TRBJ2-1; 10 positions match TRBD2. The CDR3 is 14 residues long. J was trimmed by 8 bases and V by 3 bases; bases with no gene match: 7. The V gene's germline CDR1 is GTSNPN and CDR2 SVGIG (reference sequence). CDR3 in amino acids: CAWRLAGAGYEQFF. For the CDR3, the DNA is TGTGCCTGGAGGCTAGCGGGGGCGGGTTATGAGCAGTTCTTC.

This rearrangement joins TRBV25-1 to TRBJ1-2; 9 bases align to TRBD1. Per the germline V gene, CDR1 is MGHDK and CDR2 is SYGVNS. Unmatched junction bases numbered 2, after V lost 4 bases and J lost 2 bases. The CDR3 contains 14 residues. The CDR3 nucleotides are TGTGCCAGCAGTGTTGGACAGGGGAACTATGGCTACACCTTC. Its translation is CASSVGQGNYGYTF.

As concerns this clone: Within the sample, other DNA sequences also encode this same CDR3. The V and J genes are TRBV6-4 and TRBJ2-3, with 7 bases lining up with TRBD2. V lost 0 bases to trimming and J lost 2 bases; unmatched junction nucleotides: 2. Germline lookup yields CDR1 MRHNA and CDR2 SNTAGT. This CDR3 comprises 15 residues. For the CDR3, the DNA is TGTGCCAGCAGTGACTCAGCGGGGACCACAGATACGCAGTATTTT. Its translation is CASSDSAGTTDTQYF.

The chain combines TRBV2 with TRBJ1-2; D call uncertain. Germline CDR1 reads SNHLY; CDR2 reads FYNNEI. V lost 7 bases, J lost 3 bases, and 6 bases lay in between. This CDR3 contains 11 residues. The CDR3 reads CASTRDYGYTF. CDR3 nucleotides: TGTGCCAGCACGAGGGACTATGGCTACACCTTC.

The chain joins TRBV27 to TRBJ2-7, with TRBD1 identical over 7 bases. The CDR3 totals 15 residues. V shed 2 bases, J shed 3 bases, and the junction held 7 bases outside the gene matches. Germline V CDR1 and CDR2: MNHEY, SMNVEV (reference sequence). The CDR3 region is CASSLVPGQFYEQYF. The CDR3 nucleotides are TGTGCCAGCAGTTTAGTCCCGGGACAGTTCTACGAGCAGTACTTC.

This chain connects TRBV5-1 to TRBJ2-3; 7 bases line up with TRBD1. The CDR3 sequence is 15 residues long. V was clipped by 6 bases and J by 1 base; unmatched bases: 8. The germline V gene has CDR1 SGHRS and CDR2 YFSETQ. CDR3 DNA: TGCGCCAGCAAGAGAACCGGGACAGGCACAGATACGCAGTATTTT. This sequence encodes CASKRTGTGTDTQYF. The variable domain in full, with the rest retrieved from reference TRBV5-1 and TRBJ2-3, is KAGVTQTPRYLIKTRGQQVTLSCSPISGHRSVSWYQQTPGQGLQFLFEYFSETQRNKGNFPGRFSGRQFSNSRSEMNVSTLELGDSALYLCASKRTGTGTDTQYFGPGTRLTVL.

Here the CDR3 DNA reads TGTGCCTGGAGTGTACAACAGGGAGTTGGCTACACCTTC. Its translation is CAWSVQQGVGYTF. This rearrangement joins TRBV30 to TRBJ1-2; tentatively, D is TRBD1 (6 bases). Trimming left V 0 bases short and J 7 bases short, with 12 bases between. This CDR3 spans 13 amino acids. CDR1 GTSNPN and CDR2 SVGIG come from the germline V gene (reference sequence).

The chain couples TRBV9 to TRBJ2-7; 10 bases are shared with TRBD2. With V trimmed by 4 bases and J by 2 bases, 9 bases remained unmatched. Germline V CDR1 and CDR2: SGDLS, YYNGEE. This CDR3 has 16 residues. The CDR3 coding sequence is TGTGCCAGCAGCTTAAGCGGGGGGGTTGCTACCTACGAGCAGTACTTC. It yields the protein CASSLSGGVATYEQYF. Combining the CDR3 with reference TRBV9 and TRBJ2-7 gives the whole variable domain DSGVTQTPKHLITATGQRVTLRCSPRSGDLSVYWYQQSLDQGLQFLIQYYNGEERAKGNILERFSAQQFPDLHSELNLSSLELGDSALYFCASSLSGGVATYEQYFGPGTRLTVT.

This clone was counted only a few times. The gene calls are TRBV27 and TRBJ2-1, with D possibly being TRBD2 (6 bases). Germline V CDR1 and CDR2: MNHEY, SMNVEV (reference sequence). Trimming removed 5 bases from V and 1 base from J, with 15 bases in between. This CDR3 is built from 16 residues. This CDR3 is CASSPSGGDSYNEQFF. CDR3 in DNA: TGTGCCAGCAGTCCCTCTGGCGGGGATTCCTACAATGAGCAGTTCTTC.

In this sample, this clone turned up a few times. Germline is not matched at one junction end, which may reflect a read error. CDR3: CSSSFSDDGYTF. The CDR3 DNA reads TGTTCCAGCAGCTTCAGTGATGATGGCTACACCTTC. The rearrangement uses TRBV7-9 and TRBJ1-2; D ambiguous. CDR3 length: 12 residues. The germline V gene has CDR1 SEHNR and CDR2 FQNEAQ (reference sequence).

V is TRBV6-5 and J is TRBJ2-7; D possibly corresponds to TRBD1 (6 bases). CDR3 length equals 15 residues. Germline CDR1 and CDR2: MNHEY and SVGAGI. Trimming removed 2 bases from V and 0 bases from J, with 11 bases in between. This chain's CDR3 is CASSYGDNPSYEQYF. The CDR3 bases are TGTGCCAGCAGTTACGGGGACAACCCCTCCTACGAGCAGTACTTC.

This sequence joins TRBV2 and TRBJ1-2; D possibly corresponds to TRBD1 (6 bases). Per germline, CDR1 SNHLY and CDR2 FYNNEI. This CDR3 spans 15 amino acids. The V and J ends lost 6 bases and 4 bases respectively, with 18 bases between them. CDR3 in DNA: TGTGCCAGCAGGACAGGCCTGAGTTCTGGCTATGGCTACACCTTC. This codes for CASRTGLSSGYGYTF. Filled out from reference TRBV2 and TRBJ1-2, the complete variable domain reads EPEVTQTPSHQVTQMGQEVILRCVPISNHLYFYWYRQILGQKVEFLVSFYNNEISEKSEIFDDQFSVERPDGSNFTLKIRSTKLEDSAMYFCASRTGLSSGYGYTFGSGTRLTVV.

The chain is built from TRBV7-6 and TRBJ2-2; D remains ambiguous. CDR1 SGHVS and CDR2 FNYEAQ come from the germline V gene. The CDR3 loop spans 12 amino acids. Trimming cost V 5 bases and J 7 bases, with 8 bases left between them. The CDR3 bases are TGTGCCAGCAGCCCCAACGGCGGGGAGCTGTTTTTT. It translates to CASSPNGGELFF.

The CDR3 DNA reads TGTGCCAGCAGCTTAGCCATTCTAGCGCCTTCCTACAATGAGCAGTTCTTC. Its translation is CASSLAILAPSYNEQFF. The chain uses TRBV7-8 and TRBJ2-1, with D perhaps TRBD2 (6 bases). V lost 0 bases and J 1 base, leaving 13 bases between the germline ends. Germline CDR1 SGHVS, CDR2 FQNEAQ. The length of the CDR3 is 17 residues. The variable domain in full, completed from reference TRBV7-8 and TRBJ2-1, reads GAGVSQSPRYKVAKRGQDVALRCDPISGHVSLFWYQQALGQGPEFLTYFQNEAQLDKSGLPSDRFFAERPEGSVSTLKIQRTQQEDSAVYLCASSLAILAPSYNEQFFGPGTRLTVL.

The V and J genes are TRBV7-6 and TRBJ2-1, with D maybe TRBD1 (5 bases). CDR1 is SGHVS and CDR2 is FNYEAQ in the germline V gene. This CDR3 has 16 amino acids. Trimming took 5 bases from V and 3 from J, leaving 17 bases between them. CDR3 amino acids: CASSQTPTERYNEQFF. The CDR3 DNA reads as TGTGCCAGCAGCCAAACTCCGACAGAACGCTACAATGAGCAGTTCTTC.

CDR3 nucleotides: TGTGCCAGCACTCCAGACAGGGGTTCCCCAGATACGCAGTATTTT. Translating gives CASTPDRGSPDTQYF. The V gene is TRBV2, the J gene TRBJ2-3, with 8 bases fitting TRBD1. Trimming removed 7 bases from V and 4 bases from J; junction bases left unmatched: 10. This CDR3 spans 15 amino acids. Germline values: CDR1 SNHLY, CDR2 FYNNEI.

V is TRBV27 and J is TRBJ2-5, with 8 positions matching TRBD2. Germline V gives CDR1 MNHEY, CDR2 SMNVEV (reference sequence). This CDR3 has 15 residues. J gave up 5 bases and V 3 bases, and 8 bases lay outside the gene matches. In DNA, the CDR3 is TGTGCCAGCAGTTTGTTGCGGGAGGCCGGGGAGACCCAGTACTTC. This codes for CASSLLREAGETQYF.

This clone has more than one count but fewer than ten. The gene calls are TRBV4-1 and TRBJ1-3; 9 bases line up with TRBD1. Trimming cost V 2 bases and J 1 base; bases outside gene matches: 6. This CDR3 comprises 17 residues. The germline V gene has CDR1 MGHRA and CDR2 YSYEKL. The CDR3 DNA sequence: TGCGCCAGCAGCCAATTTGTCGGGACAGGGTCTGGAAACACCATATATTTT. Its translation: CASSQFVGTGSGNTIYF.

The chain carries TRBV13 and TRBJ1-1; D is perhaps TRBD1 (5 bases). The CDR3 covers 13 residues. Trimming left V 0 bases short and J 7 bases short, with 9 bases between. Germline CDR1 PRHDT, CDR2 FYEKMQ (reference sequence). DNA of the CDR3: TGTGCCAGCAGCTTAGGCCCGGGGGGTGAAGCTTTCTTT. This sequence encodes CASSLGPGGEAFF.

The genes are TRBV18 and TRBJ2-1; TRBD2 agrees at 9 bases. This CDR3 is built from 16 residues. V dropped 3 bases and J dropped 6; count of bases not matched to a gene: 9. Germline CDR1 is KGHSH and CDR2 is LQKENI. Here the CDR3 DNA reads TGTGCCAGCTCACCCCCGGGACTAGCCGTCTCCAATGAGCAGTTCTTC. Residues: CASSPPGLAVSNEQFF.

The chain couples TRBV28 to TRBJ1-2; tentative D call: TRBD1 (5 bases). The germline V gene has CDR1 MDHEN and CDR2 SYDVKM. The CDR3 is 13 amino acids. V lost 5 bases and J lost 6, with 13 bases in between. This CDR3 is CASSGGVGDGYTF. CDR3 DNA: TGTGCCAGCAGTGGAGGGGTGGGCGATGGCTACACCTTC.

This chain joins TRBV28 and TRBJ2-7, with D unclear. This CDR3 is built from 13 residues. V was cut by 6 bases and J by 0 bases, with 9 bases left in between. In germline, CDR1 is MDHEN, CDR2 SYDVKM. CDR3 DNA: TGTGCCAGCAGCCTGACTTCCTCCTACGAGCAGTACTTC. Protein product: CASSLTSSYEQYF. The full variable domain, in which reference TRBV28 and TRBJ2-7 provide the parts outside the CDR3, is DVKVTQSSRYLVKRTGEKVFLECVQDMDHENMFWYRQDPGLGLRLIYFSYDVKMKEKGDIPEGYSVSREKKERFSLILESASTNQTSMYLCASSLTSSYEQYFGPGTRLTVT.

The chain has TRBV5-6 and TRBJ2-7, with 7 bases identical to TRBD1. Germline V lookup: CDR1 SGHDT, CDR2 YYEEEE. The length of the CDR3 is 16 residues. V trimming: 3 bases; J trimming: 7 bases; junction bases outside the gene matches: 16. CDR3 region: CASSYQGSGTAWEQYF. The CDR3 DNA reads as TGTGCCAGCAGCTACCAGGGGTCCGGGACAGCATGGGAGCAGTACTTC. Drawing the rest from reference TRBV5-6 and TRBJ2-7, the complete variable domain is DAGVTQSPTHLIKTRGQQVTLRCSPKSGHDTVSWYQQALGQGPQFIFQYYEEEERQRGNFPDRFSGHQFPNYSSELNVNALLLGDSALYLCASSYQGSGTAWEQYFGPGTRLTVT.